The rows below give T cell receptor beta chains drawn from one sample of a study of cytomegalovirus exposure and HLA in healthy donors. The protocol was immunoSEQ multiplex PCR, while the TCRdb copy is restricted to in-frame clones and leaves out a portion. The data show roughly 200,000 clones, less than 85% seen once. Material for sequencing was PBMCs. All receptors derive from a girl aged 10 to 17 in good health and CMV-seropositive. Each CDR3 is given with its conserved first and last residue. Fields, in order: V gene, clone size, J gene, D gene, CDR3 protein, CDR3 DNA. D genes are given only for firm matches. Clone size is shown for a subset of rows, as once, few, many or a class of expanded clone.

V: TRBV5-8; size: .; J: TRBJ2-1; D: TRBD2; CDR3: CASSGLRGGGRFSTYNEQFF; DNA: TGTGCCAGCAGCGGCCTTAGGGGCGGGGGGCGCTTTTCGACTTACAATGAGCAGTTCTTC
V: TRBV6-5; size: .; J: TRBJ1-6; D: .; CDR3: CASSSLNSPLHF; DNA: TGTGCCAGCAGTTCCCTTAATTCACCCCTCCACTTT
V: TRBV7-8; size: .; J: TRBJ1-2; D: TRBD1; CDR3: CASSLGAGGEYGYTF; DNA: TGTGCCAGCAGCTTAGGCGCAGGGGGCGAATATGGCTACACCTTC
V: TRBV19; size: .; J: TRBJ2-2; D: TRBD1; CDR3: CATRTGLGVATGELFF; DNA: TGTGCCACCCGGACAGGCCTAGGTGTGGCCACCGGGGAGCTGTTTTTT
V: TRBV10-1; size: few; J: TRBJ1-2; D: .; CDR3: CASSFRVSCSCYGYTF; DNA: TGCGCCAGCTCCTTCAGGGTTTCGTGTTCTTGCTATGGCTACACCTTC
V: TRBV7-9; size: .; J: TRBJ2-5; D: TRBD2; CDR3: CASSSDRGEGETQYF; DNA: TGTGCCAGCAGCTCCGATCGGGGGGAAGGGGAGACCCAGTACTTC
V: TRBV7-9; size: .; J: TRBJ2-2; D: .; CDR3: CASSMLAANTGELFF; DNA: TGTGCCAGCAGCATGTTGGCGGCGAACACCGGGGAGCTGTTTTTT
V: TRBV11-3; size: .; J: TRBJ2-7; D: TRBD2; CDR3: CASSPLAGGYEQYF; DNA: TGTGCCAGCAGTCCTCTAGCGGGGGGTTACGAGCAGTACTTC
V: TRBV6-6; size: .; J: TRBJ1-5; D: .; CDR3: CASREPLRTAQPQHF; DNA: TGTGCCAGCCGGGAGCCTCTCCGAACGGCTCAGCCCCAGCATTTT
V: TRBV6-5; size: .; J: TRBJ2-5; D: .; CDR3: CASSYRGETQYF; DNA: TGTGCCAGCAGTTACAGGGGAGAGACCCAGTACTTC
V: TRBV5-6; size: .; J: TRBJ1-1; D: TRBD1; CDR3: CASSLYRGLGTEAFF; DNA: TGTGCCAGCAGCTTGTACAGGGGATTAGGCACTGAAGCTTTCTTT
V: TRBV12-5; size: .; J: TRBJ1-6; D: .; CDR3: CASAQTGDNSPLHF; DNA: TGTGCTAGTGCCCAGACAGGAGATAATTCACCCCTCCACTTT
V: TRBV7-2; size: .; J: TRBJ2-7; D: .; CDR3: CASSLASGSSYEQYF; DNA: TGTGCCAGCAGCTTAGCTTCCGGGAGCTCCTACGAGCAGTACTTC
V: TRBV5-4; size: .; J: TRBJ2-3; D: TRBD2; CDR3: CASSFITGGQTDTQYF; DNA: TGTGCCAGCAGCTTCATCACGGGGGGGCAAACAGATACGCAGTATTTT
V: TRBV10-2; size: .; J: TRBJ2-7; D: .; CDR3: CASRDTTYEQYF; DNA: TGCGCCAGCAGGGACACAACCTACGAGCAGTACTTC
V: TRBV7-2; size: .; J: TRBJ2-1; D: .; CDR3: CASSLVGAHEQFF; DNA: TGTGCCAGCAGCTTAGTTGGGGCCCATGAGCAGTTCTTC
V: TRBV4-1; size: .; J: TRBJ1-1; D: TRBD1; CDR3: CASSSTPWQGGGTEAFF; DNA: TGCGCCAGCAGCTCCACCCCCTGGCAGGGGGGTGGCACTGAAGCTTTCTTT
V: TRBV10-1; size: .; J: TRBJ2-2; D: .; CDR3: CASSGGHPNRDTGELFF; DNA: TGCGCCAGCAGTGGGGGACACCCTAATAGGGACACCGGGGAGCTGTTTTTT
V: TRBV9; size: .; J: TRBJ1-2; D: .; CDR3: CASSDVRDILGDYGYTF; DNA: TGTGCCAGCAGCGATGTCAGGGATATACTTGGGGACTATGGCTACACCTTC
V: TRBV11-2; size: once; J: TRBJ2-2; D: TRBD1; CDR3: CASSSRDRGLFYTGELFF; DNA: TGTGCCAGCAGCTCCCGGGACAGGGGGCTTTTTTACACCGGGGAGCTGTTTTTT
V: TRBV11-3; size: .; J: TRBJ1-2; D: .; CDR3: CASSLDQTGYGYTF; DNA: TGTGCCAGCAGCTTAGATCAGACGGGCTATGGCTACACCTTC
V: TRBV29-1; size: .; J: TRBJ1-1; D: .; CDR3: CSVEDGSPEAFF; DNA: TGCAGCGTTGAAGACGGGTCACCTGAAGCTTTCTTT
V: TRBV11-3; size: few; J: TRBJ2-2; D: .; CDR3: CASNQKGSGELFF; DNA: TGTGCCAGCAACCAAAAGGGGTCCGGGGAGCTGTTTTTT
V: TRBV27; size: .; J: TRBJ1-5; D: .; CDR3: CASSLGPGGLAQHF; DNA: TGTGCCAGCAGTTTAGGGCCCGGAGGGTTGGCCCAGCATTTT
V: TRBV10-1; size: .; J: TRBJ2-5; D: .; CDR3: CASSESSGQETQYF; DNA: TGCGCCAGCAGTGAGTCGAGCGGACAAGAGACCCAGTACTTC
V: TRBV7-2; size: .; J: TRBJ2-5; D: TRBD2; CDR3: CASSPQTSAQAETQYF; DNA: TGTGCCAGCAGCCCCCAGACTAGCGCCCAAGCGGAGACCCAGTACTTC
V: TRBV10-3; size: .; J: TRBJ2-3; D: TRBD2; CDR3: CAISTPVTSGGADSTDTQYF; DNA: TGTGCCATCAGTACACCGGTGACTAGCGGGGGGGCCGATTCCACAGATACGCAGTATTTT
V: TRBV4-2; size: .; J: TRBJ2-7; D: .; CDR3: CASSQAGAAWGQYF; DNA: TGTGCCAGCAGCCAAGCTGGGGCGGCCTGGGGGCAGTACTTC
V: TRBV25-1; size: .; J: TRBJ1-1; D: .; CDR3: CASSEGSLNRVEAFF; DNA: TGTGCCAGCAGTGAGGGGTCCCTCAACAGGGTTGAAGCTTTCTTT
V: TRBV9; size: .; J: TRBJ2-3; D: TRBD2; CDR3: CASSVLGLAGGIDTQYF; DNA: TGTGCCAGCAGCGTATTGGGACTAGCGGGGGGCATAGATACGCAGTATTTT
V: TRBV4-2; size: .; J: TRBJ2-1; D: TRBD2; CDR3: CASSQEDFSGGQVEQFF; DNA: TGTGCCAGCAGCCAAGAAGATTTTAGCGGGGGGCAGGTTGAGCAGTTCTTC
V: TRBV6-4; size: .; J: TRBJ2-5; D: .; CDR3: CASRVGQGKFGGEETQYF; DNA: TGTGCCAGCAGAGTGGGTCAGGGGAAATTTGGGGGTGAGGAGACCCAGTACTTC
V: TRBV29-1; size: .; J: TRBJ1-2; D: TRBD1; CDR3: CSVGQGSYGYTF; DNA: TGCAGCGTTGGACAGGGGAGCTATGGCTACACCTTC
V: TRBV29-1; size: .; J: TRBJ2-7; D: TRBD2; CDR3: CSVEGGDVYEQYF; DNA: TGCAGCGTTGAGGGGGGGGATGTTTACGAGCAGTACTTC
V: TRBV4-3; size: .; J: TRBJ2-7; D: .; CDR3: CASPPRRVLRGIRSYEQYF; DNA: TGCGCCAGCCCCCCAAGACGGGTACTTCGGGGGATTCGCTCCTACGAGCAGTACTTC
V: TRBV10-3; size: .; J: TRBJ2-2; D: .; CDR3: CAISESKGSSGELFF; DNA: TGTGCCATCAGTGAGTCGAAAGGTAGCTCCGGGGAGCTGTTTTTT
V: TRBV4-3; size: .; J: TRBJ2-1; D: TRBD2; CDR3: CASSQKITSGAISVHNEQFF; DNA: TGCGCCAGCAGCCAAAAGATTACTAGCGGGGCCATCTCTGTTCACAATGAGCAGTTCTTC
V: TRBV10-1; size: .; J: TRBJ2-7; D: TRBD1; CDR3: CASSEWDSRQYF; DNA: TGCGCCAGCAGTGAGTGGGACAGTCGGCAGTACTTC
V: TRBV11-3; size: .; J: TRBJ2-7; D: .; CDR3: CASSLGVPGNSYEQYF; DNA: TGTGCCAGCAGCTTAGGGGTACCGGGGAACTCCTACGAGCAGTACTTC
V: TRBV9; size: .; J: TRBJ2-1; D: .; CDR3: CASKPAQGGNEQFF; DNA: TGTGCCAGCAAACCCGCGCAGGGGGGCAATGAGCAGTTCTTC
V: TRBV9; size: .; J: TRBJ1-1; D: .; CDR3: CASGRGGAEAFF; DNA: TGTGCCAGCGGACGGGGGGGAGCTGAAGCTTTCTTT
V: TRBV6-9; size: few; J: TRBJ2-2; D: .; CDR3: CASTKRGELFF; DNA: TGTGCCAGCACTAAACGGGGGGAGCTGTTTTTT
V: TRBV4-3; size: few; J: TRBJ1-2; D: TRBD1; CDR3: CASSQATGGGYSYGYTF; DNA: TGCGCCAGCAGCCAAGCTACAGGGGGAGGGTACTCCTATGGCTACACCTTC
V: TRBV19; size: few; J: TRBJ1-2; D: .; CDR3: CASNGGGYTF; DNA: TGTGCCAGTAACGGCGGGGGCTACACCTTC
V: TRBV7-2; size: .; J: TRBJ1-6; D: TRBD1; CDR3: CASSSGQGGRVNSPLHF; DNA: TGTGCCAGCAGCTCCGGACAGGGCGGGAGGGTTAATTCACCCCTCCACTTT
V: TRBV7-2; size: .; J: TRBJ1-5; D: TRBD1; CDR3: CASSPGQGLKQPQHF; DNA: TGTGCCAGCAGCCCGGGACAGGGGCTCAAACAGCCCCAGCATTTT
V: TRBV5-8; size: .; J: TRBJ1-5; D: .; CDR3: CASSRRDSNQPQHF; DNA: TGTGCCAGCAGCCGACGGGATAGCAATCAGCCCCAGCATTTT
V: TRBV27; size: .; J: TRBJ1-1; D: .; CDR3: CASSFSAMNTEAFF; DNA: TGTGCCAGCAGTTTTTCCGCGATGAACACTGAAGCTTTCTTT
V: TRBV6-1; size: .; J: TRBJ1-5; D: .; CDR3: CASSEALFPFTDQPQHF; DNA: TGTGCCAGCAGTGAAGCGCTTTTCCCGTTTACGGATCAGCCCCAGCATTTT
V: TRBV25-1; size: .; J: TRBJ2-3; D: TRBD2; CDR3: CASSEGTSGGAPDTQYF; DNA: TGTGCCAGCAGTGAAGGGACTAGCGGGGGGGCCCCAGATACGCAGTATTTT
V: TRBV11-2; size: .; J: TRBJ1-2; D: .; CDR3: CASSREANYGYTF; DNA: TGTGCCAGCAGCCGAGAGGCTAACTATGGCTACACCTTC
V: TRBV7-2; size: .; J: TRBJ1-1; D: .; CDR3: CASSLEGPGVAFF; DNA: TGTGCCAGCAGCTTAGAAGGACCGGGGGTAGCTTTCTTT
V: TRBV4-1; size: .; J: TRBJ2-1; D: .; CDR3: CASSPPLGNEQFF; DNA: TGCGCCAGCAGCCCCCCCCTCGGGAATGAGCAGTTCTTC
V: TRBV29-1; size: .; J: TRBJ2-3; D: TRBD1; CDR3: CSQTGNTDTQYF; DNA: TGCAGCCAGACAGGGAACACAGATACGCAGTATTTT